The source of this T cell receptor (beta chain) is a study of T-cell reconstitution after alpha-beta-depleted transplantation in children (dated by TCRdb to about 2016). Background on the whole study: The study quantitatively tracked T-cell immune reconstitution after TCRalphabeta/CD19-depleted allogeneic hematopoietic cell transplantation in children using TCR repertoire profiling. The paper as a whole reports these results and caveats: The apparently early recovery of alphabetaT-cell counts about two months after transplant reportedly depended on only several hundred rapidly expanded clones that came from non-depleted graft cells. Over subsequent months, a decline in hyperexpanded clone frequencies was noted, and after one year, T-cell counts and TCRbeta diversity were mostly ascribed to newly produced T cells. The high TCRbeta diversity at day 60 in some patients was ascribed to recipient T cells and intrathymic progenitors that had survived conditioning.

Per the publication, the treatment or condition label means: allogeneic hematopoietic cell transplantation with graft depleted of TCRalphabeta T cells and CD19 B cells. The transplant recipients were children given TCRalphabeta/CD19-depleted allogeneic hematopoietic cell grafts. Libraries were constructed by PCR. Sequencer: Illumina HiSeq 2500. To normalize quantification of the TCRbeta repertoire, the TCR libraries were built with molecular barcoding that relied on unique molecular identifiers. The raw public reads went through TCRdb reprocessing: fastp at Q25, MiXCR clone calling, in-frame beta chains kept. Each entry is one CDR3 protein sequence, shown with its most common DNA and genes. In all, the sample holds about 540,000 distinct CDR3 sequences, and 25% to 30% of those were seen once. Around a third of the sample belongs to the ten largest clones. V and J are trimmed by 5 bases and 4 bases, and the gene matches miss 5 bases of the junction. From the cysteine up to the phenylalanine, the CDR3 has a length of 15 residues. Only the CDR3 DNA stays, 45 bases, in frame from base 1. Looking up the germline V gene (reference sequence) yields CDR1 DFQATT and CDR2 SNEGSKA.

A word on this clonotype: Its antigen is unknown. No qualities accompany the bases; no much larger clone lies one base away.

Sequenced material: PBMCs, taken before TCRalphabeta/CD19-depleted stem cell transplant. The rearrangement combines TRBV20-1 with TRBJ2-2, and 12 junctional nucleotides match TRBD1. The receptor's source is a boy under two years old with Wiskott-Aldrich syndrome, due to receive a stem cell transplant. The CDR3 reads CSAGGQGAITGELFF. The nucleotide sequence is given as TGCAGTGCTGGGGGACAGGGGGCCATCACCGGGGAGCTGTTTTTT.